This T cell receptor (beta chain) was observed in a study of regulatory and conventional T cells in RAG deficiency. In germline, CDR1 is SGHTA, CDR2 FQGNSA. The CDR3 consists of 15 residues. Deletions cut 2 bases from V and 6 bases from J, with 13 bases between. A note on this clone: Its specificity is unknown.

Genomic DNA came from blood conventional CD4+ T cells gated CD25-low CD127-high. Overall study findings and caveats: Control T-cell subsets had markedly higher Shannon entropy and lower Simpson indices than RAG-deficient patients.

The assay was immunoSEQ multiplex PCR, and TCRdb's table has in-frame clones only and misses some. The sample contains approximately 22,000 clones, 95% to 97% of which appear only once. These records were also assigned to another study, of regulatory T cells. From that paper: The PCR used 52 TRBV and 13 TRBJ primers. Patient repertoires had restricted TRB V-J pairs and skewed V and J usage, most in Tregs.

The sequencing sample was made of CD25- CD4+ T cells sorted from blood. The TCR comes from a human donor in good health. The chain recombines TRBV7-2 with TRBJ2-2; tentative D call: TRBD1 (8 bases). For the CDR3, the DNA is TGTGCCAGCAGCTTACGGACAGGGAGGGCCGGGGAGCTGTTTTTT. Its translation: CASSLRTGRAGELFF.